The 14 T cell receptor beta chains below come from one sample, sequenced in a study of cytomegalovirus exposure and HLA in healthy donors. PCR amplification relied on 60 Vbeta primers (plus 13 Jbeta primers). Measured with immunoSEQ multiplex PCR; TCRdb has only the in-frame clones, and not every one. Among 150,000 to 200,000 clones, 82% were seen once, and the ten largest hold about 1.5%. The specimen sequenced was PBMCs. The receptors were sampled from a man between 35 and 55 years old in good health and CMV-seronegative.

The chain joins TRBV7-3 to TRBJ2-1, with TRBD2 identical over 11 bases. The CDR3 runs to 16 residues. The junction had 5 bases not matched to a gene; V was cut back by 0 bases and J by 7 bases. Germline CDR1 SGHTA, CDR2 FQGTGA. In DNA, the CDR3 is TGTGCCAGCAGCTTAACAGGGACTAGCGGTGGTAATGAGCAGTTCTTC. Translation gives CASSLTGTSGGNEQFF.

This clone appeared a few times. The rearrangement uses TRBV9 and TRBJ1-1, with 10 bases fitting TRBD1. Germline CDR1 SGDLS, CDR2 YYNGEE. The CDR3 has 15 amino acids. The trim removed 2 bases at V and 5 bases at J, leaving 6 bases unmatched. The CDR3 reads CASSVTGGSRTEAFF. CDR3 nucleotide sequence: TGTGCCAGCAGCGTGACAGGGGGCTCGAGAACTGAAGCTTTCTTT.

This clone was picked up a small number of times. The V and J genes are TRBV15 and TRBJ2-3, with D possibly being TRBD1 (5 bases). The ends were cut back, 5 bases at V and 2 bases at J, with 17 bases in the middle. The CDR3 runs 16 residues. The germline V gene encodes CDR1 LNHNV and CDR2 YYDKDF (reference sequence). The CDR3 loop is CATSRRTRKSTDTQYF. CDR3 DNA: TGTGCCACCAGCCGCCGGACAAGGAAATCCACAGATACGCAGTATTTT.

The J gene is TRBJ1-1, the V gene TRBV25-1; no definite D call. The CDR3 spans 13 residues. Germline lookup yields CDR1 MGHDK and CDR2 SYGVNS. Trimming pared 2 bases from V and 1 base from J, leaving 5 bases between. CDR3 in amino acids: CASSERENTEAFF. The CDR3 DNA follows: TGTGCCAGCAGTGAACGGGAGAACACTGAAGCTTTCTTT.

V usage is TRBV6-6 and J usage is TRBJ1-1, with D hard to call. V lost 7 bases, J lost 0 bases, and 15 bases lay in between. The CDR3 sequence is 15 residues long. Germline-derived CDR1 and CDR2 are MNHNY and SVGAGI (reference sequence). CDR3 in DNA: TGTGCCAGCATGACAACGCTTTTAATGAACACTGAAGCTTTCTTT. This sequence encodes CASMTTLLMNTEAFF.

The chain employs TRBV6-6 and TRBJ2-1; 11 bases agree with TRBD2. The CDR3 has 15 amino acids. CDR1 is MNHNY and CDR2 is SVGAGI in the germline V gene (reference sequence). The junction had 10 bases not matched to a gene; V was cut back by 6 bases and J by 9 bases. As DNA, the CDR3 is TGTGCCAGCAGAGATAGCGGGAGGGCTTCCGCTGAGCAGTTCTTC. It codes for CASRDSGRASAEQFF.

The CDR3 loop reads CASSLVTSGRGNEQFF. CDR3 coding DNA: TGCGCCAGCAGCCTAGTAACTAGCGGGAGAGGGAATGAGCAGTTCTTC. This chain uses TRBV4-1 with TRBJ2-1; 11 nucleotides match TRBD2. Germline loops: CDR1 MGHRA, CDR2 YSYEKL. The CDR3 has 16 amino acids. V dropped 4 bases and J dropped 7; count of bases not matched to a gene: 9.

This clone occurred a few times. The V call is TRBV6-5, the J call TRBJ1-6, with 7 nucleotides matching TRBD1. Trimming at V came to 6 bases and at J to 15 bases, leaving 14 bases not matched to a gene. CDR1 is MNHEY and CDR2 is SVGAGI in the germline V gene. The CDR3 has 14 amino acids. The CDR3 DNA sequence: TGTGCCAGCAGCCCCTCCCGAGACAGGGCGGTCCTCCACTTT. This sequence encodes CASSPSRDRAVLHF.

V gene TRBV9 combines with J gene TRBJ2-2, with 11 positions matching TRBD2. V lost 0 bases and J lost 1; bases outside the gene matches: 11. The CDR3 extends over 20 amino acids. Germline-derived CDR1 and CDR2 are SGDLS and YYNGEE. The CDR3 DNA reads TGTGCCAGCAGCGTAGAAACTATCCTAGCGGGAGGCTTGAACACCGGGGAGCTGTTTTTT. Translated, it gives CASSVETILAGGLNTGELFF.

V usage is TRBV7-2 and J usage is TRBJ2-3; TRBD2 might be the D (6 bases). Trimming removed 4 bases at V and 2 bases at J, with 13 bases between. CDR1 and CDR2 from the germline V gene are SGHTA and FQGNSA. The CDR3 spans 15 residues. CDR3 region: CASSSGGKYTDTQYF. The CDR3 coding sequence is TGTGCCAGCAGCTCCGGAGGGAAATACACAGATACGCAGTATTTT.

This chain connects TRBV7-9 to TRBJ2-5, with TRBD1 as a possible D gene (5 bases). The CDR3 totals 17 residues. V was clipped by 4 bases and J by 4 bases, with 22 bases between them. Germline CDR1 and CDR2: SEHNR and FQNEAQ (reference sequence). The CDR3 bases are TGTGCCAGCAGCTCCCCCCCGAGCCATCCTGGGGCAGAGACCCAGTACTTC. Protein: CASSSPPSHPGAETQYF.

Written as DNA, the CDR3 is TGTGCCAGCAGGCCGGGACAGGGTGAAAGGGACACTGAAGCTTTCTTT. This codes for CASRPGQGERDTEAFF. V is TRBV27 and J is TRBJ1-1, with 9 bases matching TRBD1. The CDR3 length is 16 residues. Unmatched junction bases numbered 11, after V lost 6 bases and J lost 3 bases. Germline V lookup: CDR1 MNHEY, CDR2 SMNVEV (reference sequence).

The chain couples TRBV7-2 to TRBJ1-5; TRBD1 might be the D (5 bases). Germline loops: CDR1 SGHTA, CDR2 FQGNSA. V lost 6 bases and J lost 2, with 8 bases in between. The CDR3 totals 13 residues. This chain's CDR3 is CASRQGGNQPQHF. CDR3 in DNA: TGTGCCAGCAGACAAGGGGGCAATCAGCCCCAGCATTTT.

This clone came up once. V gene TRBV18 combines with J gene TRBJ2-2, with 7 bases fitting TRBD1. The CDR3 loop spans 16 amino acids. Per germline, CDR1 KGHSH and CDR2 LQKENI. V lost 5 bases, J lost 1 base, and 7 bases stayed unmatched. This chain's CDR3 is CASSGQTGMNTGELFF. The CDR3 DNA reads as TGTGCCAGCTCAGGTCAGACAGGGATGAACACCGGGGAGCTGTTTTTT.